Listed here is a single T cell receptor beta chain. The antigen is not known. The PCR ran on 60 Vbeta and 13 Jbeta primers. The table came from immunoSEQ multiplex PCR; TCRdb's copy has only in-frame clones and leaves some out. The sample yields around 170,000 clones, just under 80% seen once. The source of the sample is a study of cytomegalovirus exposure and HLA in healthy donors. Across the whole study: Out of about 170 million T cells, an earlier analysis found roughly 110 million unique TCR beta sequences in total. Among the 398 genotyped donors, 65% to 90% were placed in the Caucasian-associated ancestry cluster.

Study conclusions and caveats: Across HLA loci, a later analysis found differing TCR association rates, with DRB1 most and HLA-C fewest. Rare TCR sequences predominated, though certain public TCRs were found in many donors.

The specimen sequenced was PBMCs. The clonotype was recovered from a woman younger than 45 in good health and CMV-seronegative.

The CDR3 sequence: CASSPDRVNSPLHF. CDR3 in DNA: TGTGCCAGCTCACCGGACAGGGTGAATTCACCCCTCCACTTT. The chain recombines TRBV18 with TRBJ1-6, with 8 bases that match TRBD1. J lost 7 bases, V lost 3 bases, and 2 bases had no gene match. CDR1 and CDR2 from the germline V gene are KGHSH and LQKENI. There are 14 residues in the CDR3. The whole variable domain, remainder taken from reference TRBV18 and TRBJ1-6, is NAGVMQNPRHLVRRRGQEARLRCSPMKGHSHVYWYRQLPEEGLKFMVYLQKENIIDESGMPKERFSAEFPKEGPSILRIQQVVRGDSAAYFCASSPDRVNSPLHFGNGTRLTVT.